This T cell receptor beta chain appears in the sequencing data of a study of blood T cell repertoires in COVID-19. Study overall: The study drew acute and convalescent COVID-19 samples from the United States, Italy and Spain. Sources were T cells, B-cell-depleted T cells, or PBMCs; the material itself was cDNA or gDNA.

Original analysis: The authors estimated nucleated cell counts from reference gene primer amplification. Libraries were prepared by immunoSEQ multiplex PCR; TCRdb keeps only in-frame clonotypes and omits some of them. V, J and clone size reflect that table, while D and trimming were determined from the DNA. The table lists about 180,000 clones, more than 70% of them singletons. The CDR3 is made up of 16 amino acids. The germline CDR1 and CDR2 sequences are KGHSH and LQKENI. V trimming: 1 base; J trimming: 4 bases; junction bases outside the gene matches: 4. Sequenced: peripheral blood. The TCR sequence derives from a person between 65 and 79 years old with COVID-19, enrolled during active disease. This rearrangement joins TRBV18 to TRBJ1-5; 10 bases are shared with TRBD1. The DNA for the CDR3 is TGTGCCAGCTCACCACAAAGGACAGGGGGAAATCAGCCCCAGCATTTT. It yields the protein CASSPQRTGGNQPQHF. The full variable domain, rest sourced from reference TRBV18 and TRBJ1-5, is NAGVMQNPRHLVRRRGQEARLRCSPMKGHSHVYWYRQLPEEGLKFMVYLQKENIIDESGMPKERFSAEFPKEGPSILRIQQVVRGDSAAYFCASSPQRTGGNQPQHFGDGTRLSIL.